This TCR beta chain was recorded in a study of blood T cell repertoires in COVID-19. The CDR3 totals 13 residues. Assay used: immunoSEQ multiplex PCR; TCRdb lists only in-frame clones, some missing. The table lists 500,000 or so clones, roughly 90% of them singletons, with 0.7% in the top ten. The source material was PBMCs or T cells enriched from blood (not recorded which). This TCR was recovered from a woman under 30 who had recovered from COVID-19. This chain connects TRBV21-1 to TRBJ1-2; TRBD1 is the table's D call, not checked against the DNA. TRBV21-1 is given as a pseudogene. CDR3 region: CASSVRGGYGYTF. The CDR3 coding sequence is TGTGCCAGCAGCGTCAGGGGTGGCTATGGCTACACCTTC.